These 29 T cell receptor beta chains were all obtained from the same sample, sequenced in a study of low-dose radiotherapy and immunotherapy resistance in tumors. Alpha- and beta-chain coverage of first-strand cDNA came from TRAV- and TRBV-specific primers. TCRs were amplified for approximately 21 PCR cycles with a constant-region primer and V-primer adapter. From the reads, TCRdb called clonotypes with MiXCR, one entry per CDR3 protein. The sample contains 59,000 or so distinct CDR3 sequences, approximately 26% of which appear only once. Time point in this sample: before trial treatment. Sequenced material: PBMCs, taken before treatment. These TCRs come from a male donor with rectosigmoid adenocarcinoma.

Ten or more counts support this clonotype. The V call is TRBV10-3, the J call TRBJ1-2; D is uncertain. Trimming took 0 bases from V and 4 from J, leaving 18 bases between them. Germline CDR1 reads ENHRY; CDR2 reads SYGVKD. The CDR3 has 17 residues. The CDR3 sequence is CAISESIFKGPGYGYTF. In DNA, the CDR3 is TGTGCCATCAGTGAGTCGATCTTTAAGGGCCCCGGCTATGGCTACACCTTC.

This clonotype was counted ten times or more. The gene calls are TRBV12-3 or TRBV12-4 and TRBJ2-7; 10 positions match TRBD2. Trimming cost V 10 bases and J 6 bases; bases outside gene matches: 9. CDR3 size: 13 residues. In DNA form, the CDR3 reads TGTGCCACTTCAAAGGGACTAGCGATCGAGCAGTACTTC. Amino acids: CATSKGLAIEQYF.

This clonotype has a count of ten or more. The chain carries TRBV11-2 and TRBJ2-1; tentative D call: TRBD1 (6 bases). V was shortened by 4 bases and J by 9 bases, with 16 bases between the two germline ends. This CDR3 is 14 amino acids long. Germline-derived CDR1 and CDR2 are SGHAT and FQNNGV. CDR3 sequence reads: CASSSYTGSGEQFF. The CDR3 nucleotides are TGTGCCAGCAGCTCATATACAGGGAGCGGTGAGCAGTTCTTC.

Ten or more counts support this clonotype. The V call is TRBV4-2, the J call TRBJ2-2, with D perhaps matching TRBD1 (5 bases). Trimming left V 1 base short and J 5 bases short, with 11 bases between. The CDR3 totals 15 residues. The germline V gene has CDR1 LGHNA and CDR2 YNFKEQ. The CDR3 here is CASSQVTGRTGELFF. CDR3 DNA: TGTGCCAGCAGCCAAGTAACAGGACGGACCGGGGAGCTGTTTTTT.

V and J are TRBV5-5 and TRBJ2-2; 7 nucleotides align to TRBD1. V was pared by 4 bases and J by 4 bases, with 4 bases of the junction left unmatched. This CDR3 contains 14 residues. The germline V gene encodes CDR1 SGHKS and CDR2 YYEKEE (reference sequence). The CDR3 DNA reads TGTGCCAGCAGCAGACAGGGTACCACCGGGGAGCTGTTTTTT. Translated, it gives CASSRQGTTGELFF.

This clonotype was found many times. This chain connects TRBV6-6 to TRBJ2-3; D perhaps matches TRBD2 (7 bases). This CDR3 is built from 16 residues. Looked up from germline, CDR1 is MNHNY and CDR2 is SVGAGI (reference sequence). V shed 0 bases and J shed 4 bases, with 14 bases lying between them. The CDR3 DNA is TGTGCCAGCAGTTACTCTGGGGGGGGCGGTGCAGATACGCAGTATTTT. Encoded protein: CASSYSGGGGADTQYF.

In this sample, this clonotype turned up many times. The V gene is TRBV4-3, the J gene TRBJ2-7, with 8 bases aligning to TRBD2. Germline CDR1 and CDR2: LGHNA and YSLEER. J gave up 2 bases and V 4 bases, and 10 bases lay outside the gene matches. The CDR3 runs 16 residues. The CDR3 here is CASSPTGTSLTYEQYF. In nucleotides, the CDR3 is TGCGCCAGCAGCCCGACCGGGACTAGTTTAACCTACGAGCAGTACTTC.

Concerning this clonotype: A far larger clone is only one base removed, so a read error is likely. The chain is built from TRBV10-3 and TRBJ2-2; tentative D call: TRBD1 (5 bases). Trimming removed 5 bases from V and 8 bases from J, with 18 bases in between. The CDR3 extends over 15 amino acids. CDR1 ENHRY and CDR2 SYGVKD come from the germline V gene. CDR3: CAISYQTKDKGELFF. The CDR3 coding sequence is TGTGCCATCAGTTACCAGACCAAGGACAAAGGGGAGCTGTTTTTT.

The J gene is TRBJ2-1, the V gene TRBV6-2 or TRBV6-3, with 7 bases that match TRBD1. The germline V gene has CDR1 MNHEY and CDR2 SVGEGT. Trimming at V came to 6 bases and at J to 4 bases, leaving 12 bases not matched to a gene. This CDR3 has 16 residues. CDR3 protein: CASRHPGQPFYNEQFF. The CDR3 DNA reads TGTGCCAGCAGGCATCCGGGACAGCCCTTTTACAATGAGCAGTTCTTC.

This clonotype was seen ten or more times. The chain's CDR3 is CASSDRRGGEETQYF. The CDR3 DNA sequence: TGTGCCAGCAGTGACCGGCGGGGGGGTGAAGAGACCCAGTACTTC. The V call is TRBV9, the J call TRBJ2-5; 9 bases fit TRBD2. Germline V CDR1 and CDR2: SGDLS, YYNGEE. With 5 bases clipped from V and 3 bases from J, the junction kept 8 bases outside the gene matches. This CDR3 is 15 amino acids long.

The chain recombines TRBV28 with TRBJ1-2; 7 bases align to TRBD1. CDR1 is MDHEN, CDR2 SYDVKM, per germline. The CDR3 totals 15 residues. Losses at the gene ends were 3 bases for V and 3 bases for J; bases not matched to a gene: 7. The CDR3 reads CASSFPRRGYYGYTF. CDR3 sequence (DNA): TGTGCCAGCAGTTTTCCACGCAGGGGGTACTATGGCTACACCTTC.

With regard to this clonotype: With a far larger clone one base away, a read error is the likely cause. This chain connects TRBV28 to TRBJ2-1; D is perhaps TRBD1 or TRBD2 (6 bases each). Germline V gene data show CDR1 as MDHEN and CDR2 as SYDVKM. Trimming shortened V by 3 bases and J by 10 bases, and 13 bases separated the two germline ends. The CDR3 consists of 13 residues. The CDR3 DNA sequence: TGTGCCAGCAGTTTGGGGGGCGGCTACGAGCAGTTCTTC. This gives the protein CASSLGGGYEQFF.

Within the sample, this clonotype is medium-sized (0.01 to 0.1%). The J gene is TRBJ2-1, the V gene TRBV28; 7 nucleotides match TRBD2. The ends lost 3 bases at V and 7 bases at J; junction bases unmatched: 3. The germline CDR1 and CDR2 sequences are MDHEN and SYDVKM. The CDR3 has 13 amino acids. CDR3 bases: TGTGCCAGCAGTTTCGCTAGCGGAAATGAGCAGTTCTTC. It yields the protein CASSFASGNEQFF.

This clonotype appeared many times. The chain has TRBV28 and TRBJ2-3, with a tentative D call TRBD1 (5 bases). This CDR3 comprises 16 residues. In germline, CDR1 is MDHEN, CDR2 SYDVKM. With 3 bases removed from V and 4 bases from J, the gap between germline ends came to 17 bases. DNA for the CDR3: TGTGCCAGCAGTTTTTTCTGGGCAGGGAACGCAGATACGCAGTATTTT. Its protein is CASSFFWAGNADTQYF.

This clonotype has ten or more counts. The chain joins TRBV6-6 to TRBJ2-1, with D tentatively TRBD1 (5 bases). CDR1 MNHNY and CDR2 SVGAGI come from the germline V gene (reference sequence). The CDR3 sequence is 13 residues long. With 0 bases removed from V and 7 bases from J, the gap between germline ends came to 7 bases. The chain's CDR3 is CASSYSGVNEQFF. The CDR3 bases are TGTGCCAGCAGTTACTCAGGGGTGAATGAGCAGTTCTTC.

The chain combines TRBV5-8 with TRBJ2-3; TRBD1 agrees at 10 bases. Trimming cost V 3 bases and J 2 bases; bases outside gene matches: 6. The germline gives CDR1 SGHTS, CDR2 YDEGEE. This CDR3 has 16 amino acids. CDR3: CASSWWTGGNTDTQYF. The CDR3 nucleotides read TGTGCCAGCAGCTGGTGGACAGGGGGAAACACAGATACGCAGTATTTT.

This clonotype was detected ten times or more. The chain combines TRBV6-2 or TRBV6-3 with TRBJ2-5; D call uncertain. Between the trimmed V and J ends, which lost 6 bases and 2 bases, there was a span of 13 bases. This CDR3 spans 14 amino acids. CDR1 MNHEY and CDR2 SVGEGT come from the germline V gene. The CDR3 DNA reads TGTGCCAGCAGCCGCGGCGCAGTTCAAGAGACCCAGTACTTC. Translation gives CASSRGAVQETQYF.

This clonotype was seen ten or more times. The V call is TRBV18, the J call TRBJ1-1, with D maybe TRBD1 (6 bases). Germline V CDR1 and CDR2: KGHSH, LQKENI. The length of the CDR3 is 17 residues. V lost 1 base, J lost 4 bases, and 19 bases lay in between. This chain's CDR3 is CASSPRPGAGVGTEAFF. The CDR3 DNA sequence: TGTGCCAGCTCACCACGTCCGGGGGCCGGTGTGGGCACTGAAGCTTTCTTT.

The table lists this clonotype with many counts. The chain recombines TRBV28 with TRBJ2-7; TRBD1 matches 7 bases. The trim removed 3 bases at V and 6 bases at J, leaving 8 bases unmatched. CDR3 length: 14 amino acids. Germline values: CDR1 MDHEN, CDR2 SYDVKM. CDR3 nucleotide sequence: TGTGCCAGCAGTTTCCCGTCCCGGGACAGCGAGCAGTACTTC. Residues: CASSFPSRDSEQYF.

This clonotype was counted at least ten times. The chain recombines TRBV20-1 with TRBJ2-1; 9 nucleotides align to TRBD2. The J segment lost 7 bases and the V segment lost 6 bases, leaving 10 bases of the junction unmatched. The CDR3 totals 14 residues. From germline, CDR1 is DFQATT and CDR2 SNEGSKA (reference sequence). The CDR3 DNA sequence: TGCAGTGCGATAGGCGGGGGGGTTTATAATGAGCAGTTCTTC. Its protein product is CSAIGGGVYNEQFF.

This chain joins TRBV28 and TRBJ2-3; 7 bases agree with TRBD2. Unmatched junction bases numbered 8, after V lost 5 bases and J lost 0 bases. CDR3 size: 16 residues. CDR1 MDHEN and CDR2 SYDVKM come from the germline V gene. The CDR3 coding sequence is TGTGCCAGCAGTGGCAGCAGTAGCGGGAGCACAGATACGCAGTATTTT. It is translated as CASSGSSSGSTDTQYF. The whole variable domain, filled in from reference TRBV28 and TRBJ2-3, reads DVKVTQSSRYLVKRTGEKVFLECVQDMDHENMFWYRQDPGLGLRLIYFSYDVKMKEKGDIPEGYSVSREKKERFSLILESASTNQTSMYLCASSGSSSGSTDTQYFGPGTRLTVL.

The chain employs TRBV20-1 and TRBJ1-2, with no clear D. V was pared by 6 bases and J by 2 bases, with 10 bases between. CDR3 size: 12 residues. Germline V gene sequence: CDR1 DFQATT, CDR2 SNEGSKA (reference sequence). CDR3 loop: CSAATGNYGYTF. The CDR3 DNA sequence: TGCAGTGCCGCGACGGGGAACTATGGCTACACCTTC.

This clonotype has a count of ten or more. This chain links TRBV6-6 with TRBJ2-1; possibly TRBD1 for D (5 bases). The CDR3 extends over 12 amino acids. Trimming took off 5 bases at V and 4 bases at J, with 6 bases between the two ends. Germline V gene lookup returns CDR1 MNHNY and CDR2 SVGAGI (reference sequence). The CDR3 loop is CASSQGYNEQFF. The CDR3 region has the DNA TGTGCCAGCAGTCAGGGATACAATGAGCAGTTCTTC.

This clonotype was observed many times. The CDR3 bases are TGCGCCAGCAGCCAAGTCGCGACAGGGGTCTACGAGCAGTACTTC. Translating it yields CASSQVATGVYEQYF. The chain links TRBV4-1 to TRBJ2-7; 8 bases are a match to TRBD1. This CDR3 is 15 amino acids long. With 1 base clipped from V and 3 bases from J, the junction kept 5 bases outside the gene matches. Per germline, CDR1 MGHRA and CDR2 YSYEKL.

This clonotype was picked up many times. The chain has TRBV6-1 and TRBJ2-7; 10 bases map to TRBD2. CDR3 length: 15 residues. CDR1 is MNHNS and CDR2 is SASEGT in the germline V gene. V lost 1 base and J lost 0; bases outside the gene matches: 0. This chain's CDR3 is CASSEGLAGSYEQYF. The CDR3 coding sequence is TGTGCCAGCAGTGAAGGACTAGCGGGCTCCTACGAGCAGTACTTC.

The chain is built from TRBV10-3 and TRBJ2-5; 9 nucleotides align to TRBD1. The CDR3 loop spans 15 amino acids. CDR1 and CDR2 from the germline V gene are ENHRY and SYGVKD. V gave up 4 bases and J gave up 5 bases; unmatched junction bases: 8. The CDR3 bases are TGTGCCATCAGTGGCCGACAGGGGGGCATGGAGACCCAGTACTTC. Residues: CAISGRQGGMETQYF.

This clonotype has a count of ten or more. J is TRBJ1-5 and V is TRBV28, with TRBD1 matching 8 bases. The CDR3 extends over 17 amino acids. The junction had 9 bases not matched to a gene; V was cut back by 2 bases and J by 3 bases. The V gene's germline CDR1 is MDHEN and CDR2 SYDVKM. CDR3 nucleotide sequence: TGTGCCAGCAGTTTAAGGGGACAGGTACTAACCAATCAGCCCCAGCATTTT. Translating it yields CASSLRGQVLTNQPQHF.

This clonotype showed up many times. The chain couples TRBV14 to TRBJ1-1, with a possible D match to TRBD1 (6 bases). This CDR3 is 15 amino acids long. Trimming took 4 bases from V and 1 from J, leaving 13 bases between them. CDR1 and CDR2 from the germline V gene are SGHDN and FVKESK. CDR3 nucleotides: TGTGCCAGCAGCCGTCCGGACAGAGGGAACACTGAAGCTTTCTTT. This codes for CASSRPDRGNTEAFF.

This clonotype was observed a handful of times. The rearrangement uses TRBV7-9 and TRBJ1-5; D is unclear. The CDR3 runs 13 residues. Germline CDR1 and CDR2: SEHNR and FQNEAQ (reference sequence). Trimming stripped 8 bases from V and 2 bases from J, with 10 bases between. The CDR3 is CASGEDGNQPQHF. The CDR3 DNA reads TGTGCCAGCGGGGAAGACGGCAATCAGCCCCAGCATTTT.